The T cell receptor beta chain under discussion was sequenced for a study of T cell changes during pregnancy in multiple sclerosis. This table comes from immunoSEQ multiplex PCR, and its TCRdb copy is limited to in-frame clones, with some not included. The sample lists 28,000 or so clones, about 88% occurring once. This CDR3 has 15 residues. Germline lookup yields CDR1 KGHSH and CDR2 LQKENI. Trimming took off 6 bases at V and 8 bases at J, with 19 bases between the two ends. The sample was CD8+ T cells from peripheral blood mononuclear cells, taken in the second trimester of pregnancy. The chain is built from TRBV18 and TRBJ1-4; D might be TRBD1 (6 bases). The sequence came from a female donor with multiple sclerosis, enrolled in a pregnancy study. CDR3 sequence: CASSSDPGVGEKLFF. The CDR3 DNA follows: TGTGCCAGCTCGTCGGATCCAGGGGTTGGCGAAAAACTGTTTTTT.